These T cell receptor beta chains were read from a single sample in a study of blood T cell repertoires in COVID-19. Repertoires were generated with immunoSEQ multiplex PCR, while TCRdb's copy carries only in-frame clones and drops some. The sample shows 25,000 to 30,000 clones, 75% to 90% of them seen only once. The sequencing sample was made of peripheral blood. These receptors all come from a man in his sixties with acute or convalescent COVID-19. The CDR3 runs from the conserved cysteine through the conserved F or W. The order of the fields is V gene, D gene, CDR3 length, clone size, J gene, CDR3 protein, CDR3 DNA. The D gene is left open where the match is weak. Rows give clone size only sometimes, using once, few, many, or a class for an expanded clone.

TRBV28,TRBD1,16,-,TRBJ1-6,CASSYTGTGGNSPLHF,TGTGCCAGCAGCTACACCGGGACAGGGGGTAATTCACCCCTCCACTTT
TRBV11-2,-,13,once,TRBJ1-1,CASSVQGITEAFF,TGTGCCAGCAGCGTGCAGGGTATCACTGAAGCTTTCTTT
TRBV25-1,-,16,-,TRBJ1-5,CASSDHGAEPSQPQHF,TGTGCCAGCAGTGACCATGGGGCAGAACCCAGCCAGCCCCAGCATTTT
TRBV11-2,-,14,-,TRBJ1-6,CASTLAGYGSPLHF,TGTGCCAGCACCTTAGCCGGGTATGGCTCACCCCTCCACTTT
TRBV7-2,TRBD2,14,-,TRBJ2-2,CAIPRASGAGELFF,TGTGCCATCCCCCGGGCTAGCGGGGCCGGGGAGCTGTTTTTT
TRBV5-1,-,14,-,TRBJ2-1,CASSRDSNYNEQFF,TGCGCCAGCAGCCGGGACTCGAATTACAATGAGCAGTTCTTC
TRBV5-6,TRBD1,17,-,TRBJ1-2,CASSPLYMTGGDEGYTF,TGTGCCAGCAGCCCTCTCTATATGACAGGGGGCGATGAAGGCTACACCTTC
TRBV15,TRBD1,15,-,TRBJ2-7,CATSSTGTGTYEQYF,TGTGCCACCAGCAGTACCGGGACAGGGACCTACGAGCAGTACTTC
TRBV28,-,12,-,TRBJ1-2,CASRGGNYGYTF,TGTGCCAGCAGAGGGGGTAACTATGGCTACACCTTC
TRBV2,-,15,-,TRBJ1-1,CASSEGRTLGTEAFF,TGTGCCAGCAGTGAAGGGAGGACCTTGGGAACTGAAGCTTTCTTT
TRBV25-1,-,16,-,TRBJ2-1,CASSDRTTLSYNEQFF,TGTGCCAGCAGTGATAGAACTACGCTCTCCTACAATGAGCAGTTCTTC
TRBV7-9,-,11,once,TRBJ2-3,CASSFSDTQYF,TGTGCCAGCAGCTTTTCGGATACGCAGTATTTT
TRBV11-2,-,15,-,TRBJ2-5,CASSLDQGRVETQYF,TGTGCCAGCAGCTTAGATCAGGGTAGGGTAGAGACCCAGTACTTC
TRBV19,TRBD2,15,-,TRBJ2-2,CASSIGGGDTGELFF,TGTGCCAGTAGTATCGGGGGAGGGGATACCGGGGAGCTGTTTTTT
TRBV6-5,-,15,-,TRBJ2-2,CASIGTARATGELFF,TGTGCCAGCATCGGGACTGCCAGGGCCACCGGGGAGCTGTTTTTT
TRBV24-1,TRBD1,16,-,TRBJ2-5,CATSVSGTANQETQYF,TGTGCCACCAGCGTATCCGGGACAGCCAACCAAGAGACCCAGTACTTC
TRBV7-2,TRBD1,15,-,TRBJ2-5,CASSPKDRGWETQYF,TGTGCCAGCAGCCCAAAGGACAGGGGTTGGGAGACCCAGTACTTC
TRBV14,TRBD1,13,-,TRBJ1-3,CASSPGQGNTIYF,TGTGCCAGCAGCCCGGGACAGGGAAACACCATATATTTT
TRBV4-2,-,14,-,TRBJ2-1,CASSSYERVDEQFF,TGTGCCAGCAGTTCCTATGAGCGGGTGGATGAGCAGTTCTTC
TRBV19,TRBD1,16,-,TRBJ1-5,CATGGRAWDSNQPQHF,TGTGCCACAGGGGGCAGGGCATGGGATAGCAATCAGCCCCAGCATTTT
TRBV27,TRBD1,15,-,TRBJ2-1,CASSLSSLDRAEQFF,TGTGCCAGCAGTCTCTCCTCTCTCGACAGGGCTGAGCAGTTCTTC
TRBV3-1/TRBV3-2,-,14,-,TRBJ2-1,CASSQDAGFGEQFF,TGTGCCAGCAGCCAAGATGCAGGTTTCGGTGAGCAGTTCTTC
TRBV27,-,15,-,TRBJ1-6,CASSLPPSYNSPLHF,TGTGCCAGCAGTTTACCCCCTTCCTATAATTCACCCCTCCACTTT
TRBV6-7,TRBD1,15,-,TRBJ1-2,CASSYSGRGLCGYTF,TGTGCCAGCAGTTACTCCGGCAGGGGGTTATGTGGCTACACCTTC
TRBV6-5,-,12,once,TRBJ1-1,CASKRGGTEAFF,TGTGCCAGCAAGAGGGGAGGCACTGAAGCTTTCTTT
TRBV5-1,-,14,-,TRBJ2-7,CASSLGGRAYEQYF,TGCGCCAGCAGCTTGGGGGGCAGGGCCTACGAGCAGTACTTC
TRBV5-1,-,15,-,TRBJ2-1,CASSLALAAYNEQFF,TGCGCCAGCAGCTTGGCACTAGCTGCCTACAATGAGCAGTTCTTC
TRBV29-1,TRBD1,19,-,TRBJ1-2,CSVEDLNEDRDTSSYGYTF,TGCAGCGTTGAAGATCTTAATGAGGACAGGGATACCTCTAGCTATGGCTACACCTTC
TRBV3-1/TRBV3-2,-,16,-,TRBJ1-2,CASSPLGGTGNYGYTF,TGTGCCAGCAGCCCCTTAGGCGGGACTGGGAACTATGGCTACACCTTC
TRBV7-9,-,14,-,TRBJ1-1,CASSPRGGDTEAFF,TGTGCCAGCAGCCCCCGAGGGGGTGACACTGAAGCTTTCTTT
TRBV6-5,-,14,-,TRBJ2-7,CASRQRQAPYEQYF,TGTGCCAGCAGACAAAGACAGGCCCCCTACGAGCAGTACTTC
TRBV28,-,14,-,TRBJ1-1,CAISRRALNTEAFF,TGTGCAATAAGCCGCAGGGCTTTGAACACTGAAGCTTTCTTT
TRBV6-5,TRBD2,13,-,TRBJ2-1,CASSGLAYNEQFF,TGTGCCAGCTCGGGACTAGCGTACAATGAGCAGTTCTTC
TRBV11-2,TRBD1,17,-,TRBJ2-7,CASSLIPRQGISYEQYF,TGTGCCAGCAGCTTAATCCCCCGACAGGGGATATCCTACGAGCAGTACTTC
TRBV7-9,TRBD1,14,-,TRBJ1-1,CASSLGTGASEAFF,TGTGCCAGCAGCTTAGGGACAGGGGCCTCTGAAGCTTTCTTT
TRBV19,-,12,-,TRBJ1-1,CASSSRTVEAFF,TGTGCCAGTAGTTCTAGGACAGTTGAAGCTTTCTTT
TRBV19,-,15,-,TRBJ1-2,CASSIGEARNYGYTF,TGTGCCAGTAGTATAGGGGAGGCCAGAAACTATGGCTACACCTTC
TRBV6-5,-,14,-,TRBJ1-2,CASARETANYGYTF,TGTGCCAGCGCTAGAGAGACAGCTAACTATGGCTACACCTTC
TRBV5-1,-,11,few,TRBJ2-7,CASSSNYEQYF,TGCGCCAGCAGCTCCAACTACGAGCAGTACTTC
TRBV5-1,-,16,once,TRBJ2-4,CASSRFGTLEGNIQYF,TGCGCCAGCAGCCGCTTCGGGACTCTAGAGGGGAACATTCAGTACTTC
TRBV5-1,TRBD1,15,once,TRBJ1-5,CASSPGTGSHQPQHF,TGCGCCAGCAGCCCCGGGACAGGGTCCCATCAGCCCCAGCATTTT
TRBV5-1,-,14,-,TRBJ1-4,CASSTGSSNEKLFF,TGCGCCAGCAGCACAGGGTCAAGTAATGAAAAACTGTTTTTT
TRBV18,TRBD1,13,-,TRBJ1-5,CASSLQGLQPQHF,TGTGCCAGCTCACTACAGGGGTTACAGCCCCAGCATTTT
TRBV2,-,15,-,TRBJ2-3,CASTPARGVTDTQYF,TGTGCCAGCACCCCGGCCAGGGGTGTCACAGATACGCAGTATTTT
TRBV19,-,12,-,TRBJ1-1,CASSHRSTEAFF,TGTGCCAGTAGTCACAGGAGCACTGAAGCTTTCTTT
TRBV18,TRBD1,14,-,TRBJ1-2,CASSPSDREYGYTF,TGTGCCAGCTCACCGTCGGACAGGGAATATGGCTACACCTTC
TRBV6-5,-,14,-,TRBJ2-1,CASNPTGAVGEQFF,TGTGCCAGCAATCCTACGGGAGCAGTAGGTGAGCAGTTCTTC
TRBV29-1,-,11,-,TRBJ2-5,CSVAGQETQYF,TGCAGCGTCGCAGGGCAAGAGACCCAGTACTTC
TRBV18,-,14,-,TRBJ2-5,CASSPTGTQETQYF,TGTGCCAGCTCACCAACAGGGACCCAAGAGACCCAGTACTTC
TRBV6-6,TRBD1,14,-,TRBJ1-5,CASSSGQGHQPQHF,TGTGCCAGCAGTTCGGGACAGGGTCATCAGCCCCAGCATTTT
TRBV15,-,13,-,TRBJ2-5,CATSSSIRETQYF,TGTGCCACCAGCAGTTCAATCAGGGAGACCCAGTACTTC
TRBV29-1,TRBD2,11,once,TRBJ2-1,CSGGGMNEQFF,TGCTCGGGGGGGGGAATGAATGAGCAGTTCTTC
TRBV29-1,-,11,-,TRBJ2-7,CSVEDSSEQYF,TGCAGCGTTGAAGATTCCTCCGAGCAGTACTTC
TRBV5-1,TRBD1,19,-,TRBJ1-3,CASSLGTGGSTGAGNTIYF,TGCGCCAGCAGCTTGGGGACAGGGGGCTCCACCGGGGCTGGAAACACCATATATTTT
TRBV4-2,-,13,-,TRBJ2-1,CASSQERGGEQFF,TGTGCCAGCAGCCAAGAGCGAGGGGGAGAGCAGTTCTTC
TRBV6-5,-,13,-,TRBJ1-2,CASRPDRSEGYTF,TGTGCCAGCAGACCAGACAGGAGTGAGGGCTACACCTTC